The sequence of this T cell receptor (beta chain) was determined in a study of blood T cell repertoires in COVID-19 (dated by TCRdb to the early 2020s). Background on the whole study: The collaborator samples originated in the United States, Italy and Spain and spanned the acute and convalescent phases of COVID-19. The prospective study material was composed of cDNA or gDNA derived from T cells, B-cell-depleted T cells, or PBMCs. Deeply sampled blood TCRbeta repertoires from subjects exposed to, actively infected with, or recovered from COVID-19 were included in the dataset. A freely available public database, intended as a resource for researchers studying the immune response to SARS-CoV-2, is where the repertoires were released. The samples were drawn from the first 160 participants of the ongoing ImmuneRACE study and from about 1,200 subjects provided by 6 global collaborators. Sample metadata almost always included a de-identified subject ID, COVID-19 status, age in years and sex. HLA class I and class II types, where available, came from metadata supplied by the sample provider rather than from assay-based typing.

Looking up the germline V gene (reference sequence) yields CDR1 GTSNPN and CDR2 SVGIG. The CDR3, from cysteine to phenylalanine, totals 14 residues. Only the CDR3 region is kept as DNA, spanning 42 bases read in frame from base 1. V loses 3 bases, J loses 2 bases, and the germline ends lie 13 bases apart. TCRbeta CDR3 regions were amplified from genomic DNA using the immunoSEQ Assay, a bias-controlled multiplex PCR. The published analysis was carried out like this. Within the assay, amplification of reference gene primers was used to estimate how many nucleated cells each sample contained. To quantify the absolute abundance of each unique TCRbeta CDR3 rearrangement, sequence reads were collapsed and filtered. For each sample, productive Simpson clonality was calculated by taking the square root of Simpson's diversity index across productive rearrangements. This immuneACCESS table, as held by TCRdb, lists in-frame sequences with V and J called but not all clones. Of the missing ones, under half trace to an unresolved V gene in checked studies; the others have no known cause. V and J calls and clone size are those listed in that table; D and trimming were worked out from the DNA. Within this sample are a few hundred thousand clones, with about 89% of them counted one time only. The ten largest account for 4.1% of the sample.

Concerning this clone itself: Its specific antigen is unknown. No quality values exist for individual bases; no much larger clone is one base distant.

Enrolling through a virtual design, the prospective study's participants ranged in age from roughly 18 to 90 years and lived across some 22 United States geographic areas. To assign participants to cohorts, the prospective study relied on clinical history that participants themselves reported in a screening survey and a study questionnaire. Recovered participants in ImmuneRACE Cohort 3 were defined by two consecutive negative NP/OP PCR tests, clearance by a healthcare professional, or resolution of symptoms. In the prospective study, mobile phlebotomists collected whole blood, serum and a nasopharyngeal or oropharyngeal swab from each participant. Participants in the prospective study had the option to provide additional blood draws and questionnaires over an approximately 2-month period. Before DNA extraction, prospective study blood samples were shipped either frozen or at room temperature. On the study overall, not on this receptor specifically: Clinical and demographic metadata were provided uncurated, with the amount varying by source and participant.

Sequenced sample: PBMCs or T cells enriched from blood (not recorded which). The sequence was collected from a woman between 25 and 40 years old who had recovered from COVID-19. This chain joins TRBV30 to TRBJ2-5; the D gene is perhaps TRBD2, on 6 matching bases. The CDR3 is CAWRGLALQETQYF. The bases read TGTGCCTGGAGAGGCCTAGCGCTTCAAGAGACCCAGTACTTC.